One sample yielded the 14 T cell receptor beta chains listed below, sequenced in a study of shared clonotypes between healthy human individuals. TCRdb's copy holds only in-frame clones and misses some; the assay was immunoSEQ multiplex PCR. This table has about 120,000 clones, about 67% appearing once. Material: memory CD8+ T cells sorted from blood. Specified subset: CD45RO+ cells pooled with CCR7-negative TemRA cells. These receptors all come from a woman in her 30s in good health.

CDR3 sequence: CASSEQGNSGYGYTF. The CDR3 DNA reads as TGTGCCAGCAGTGAACAGGGGAATTCGGGCTATGGCTACACCTTC. J is TRBJ1-2 and V is TRBV2, with TRBD1 as a possible D gene (6 bases). CDR1 and CDR2 from the germline V gene are SNHLY and FYNNEI. Trimming took off 2 bases at V and 4 bases at J, with 14 bases between the two ends. The CDR3 extends over 15 amino acids.

The chain employs TRBV7-6 and TRBJ2-2; tentatively, D is TRBD2 (6 bases). This CDR3 is built from 15 residues. Germline V gene sequence: CDR1 SGHVS, CDR2 FNYEAQ. Trimming cost V 5 bases and J 4 bases, with 14 bases left between them. The DNA of the CDR3 is TGTGCCAGCAGCCCCGGAGGGTCCGGCACCGGGGAGCTGTTTTTT. It encodes CASSPGGSGTGELFF.

In this sample, this clone turned up a few times. The chain recombines TRBV9 with TRBJ2-3; TRBD1 agrees at 7 bases. The germline gives CDR1 SGDLS, CDR2 YYNGEE. V was pared by 2 bases and J by 8 bases, with 8 bases of the junction left unmatched. The length of the CDR3 is 14 residues. The CDR3 sequence is CASSVDYRGSTQYF. The CDR3 nucleotides are TGTGCCAGCAGCGTTGACTACAGGGGCTCTACGCAGTATTTT.

This clone has a handful of counts. The chain is built from TRBV11-2 and TRBJ2-3; D call uncertain. Germline CDR1 SGHAT, CDR2 FQNNGV. With 4 bases removed from V and 1 base from J, the gap between germline ends came to 9 bases. This CDR3 is built from 14 residues. CDR3 sequence (DNA): TGTGCCAGCAGCTCCCTCTTGGGCACAGATACGCAGTATTTT. Translated: CASSSLLGTDTQYF. Based on the CDR3 plus reference TRBV11-2 and TRBJ2-3, the full variable domain is EAGVAQSPRYKIIEKRQSVAFWCNPISGHATLYWYQQILGQGPKLLIQFQNNGVVDDSQLPKDRFSAERLKGVDSTLKIQPAKLEDSAVYLCASSSLLGTDTQYFGPGTRLTVL.

The chain recombines TRBV6-6 with TRBJ2-7; D might be TRBD1 or TRBD2, each matching 5 bases. V was clipped by 0 bases and J by 6 bases, with 15 bases between them. This CDR3 is built from 15 residues. The germline V gene encodes CDR1 MNHNY and CDR2 SVGAGI (reference sequence). The CDR3 bases are TGTGCCAGCAGTTACTCTTCGGGGCCCCCCGGCGAGCAGTACTTC. It codes for CASSYSSGPPGEQYF.

The chain links TRBV30 to TRBJ1-5; D is perhaps TRBD1 (5 bases). The V gene lost 2 bases and the J gene lost 7 bases, with 12 bases spanning the gap. The germline CDR1 and CDR2 sequences are GTSNPN and SVGIG (reference sequence). The CDR3 sequence is 13 residues long. In DNA, the CDR3 is TGTGCCTGGAGTTACGAGGGGAACCAGCCCCAGCATTTT. Its protein product is CAWSYEGNQPQHF.

This clone has more than one count but fewer than ten. This chain links TRBV14 with TRBJ1-2; D ambiguous. The V and J ends lost 2 bases and 4 bases respectively, with 8 bases between them. The CDR3 length is 13 residues. Germline lookup yields CDR1 SGHDN and CDR2 FVKESK. CDR3 nucleotide sequence: TGTGCCAGCAGCCAAATCGGTAGCTATGGCTACACCTTC. Protein: CASSQIGSYGYTF.

In its sample, this clone was seen many times. Other DNA sequences of this sample code for an identical CDR3. The rearrangement uses TRBV11-3 and TRBJ2-7; the D is unclear. This CDR3 spans 14 amino acids. CDR1 SGHNT and CDR2 YENEEA come from the germline V gene. The ends were cut back, 2 bases at V and 0 bases at J, with 8 bases in the middle. CDR3 sequence reads: CASSLSPSSYEQYF. CDR3 DNA sequence: TGTGCCAGCAGCTTAAGCCCCAGCTCCTACGAGCAGTACTTC.

CDR3 in amino acids: CASSLEGADYGYTF. The CDR3, as DNA: TGTGCCAGCAGCTTAGAAGGGGCGGACTATGGCTACACCTTC. The gene calls are TRBV13 and TRBJ1-2; D may be TRBD1 (5 bases). V lost 1 base, J lost 3 bases, and 9 bases lay in between. The germline V gene has CDR1 PRHDT and CDR2 FYEKMQ (reference sequence). The CDR3 loop spans 14 amino acids.

The CDR3 DNA sequence: TGTGCCAGCACCCCGGGGGCTAGCGGGAGTATCGGACAAGAGACCCAGTACTTC. Its translation is CASTPGASGSIGQETQYF. The rearrangement links TRBV25-1 to TRBJ2-5; 10 nucleotides line up with TRBD2. The CDR3 consists of 18 residues. J lost 2 bases, V lost 7 bases, and 16 bases had no gene match. Per the germline V gene, CDR1 is MGHDK and CDR2 is SYGVNS.

This sequence joins TRBV5-4 and TRBJ1-1; D is ambiguous. The CDR3 has 16 residues. The germline V gene encodes CDR1 SGHNT and CDR2 YYREEE (reference sequence). Trimming stripped 4 bases from V and 1 base from J, with 17 bases between. CDR3 residues: CASSEGAGSWNTEAFF. The CDR3 DNA is TGTGCCAGCAGCGAAGGAGCGGGCAGCTGGAACACTGAAGCTTTCTTT.

The gene calls are TRBV6-1 and TRBJ2-7; 11 nucleotides align to TRBD2. CDR3 length: 14 residues. CDR1 is MNHNS, CDR2 SASEGT, per germline. V shed 7 bases and J 1 base; nucleotides not matched to a gene: 3. CDR3 in amino acids: CASTGTSGSYEQYF. The CDR3 DNA reads as TGTGCCAGCACCGGGACTAGCGGTTCCTACGAGCAGTACTTC.

The chain couples TRBV27 to TRBJ2-5; either TRBD1 or TRBD2 may supply D (5 bases each). The DNA end lines up better with TRBJ2-7; the J call may be wrong. The CDR3 is made up of 13 amino acids. Germline CDR1 MNHEY, CDR2 SMNVEV (reference sequence). The CDR3 nucleotides read TGTGCCAGCACCCCAGGGACCGGAGGCGAGCAGTACTTC. Translated: CASTPGTGGEQYF.

The chain has TRBV5-4 and TRBJ2-7, with 10 bases identical to TRBD2. This CDR3 region has 16 residues. The germline V gene has CDR1 SGHNT and CDR2 YYREEE (reference sequence). V lost 4 bases, J lost 5 bases, and 12 bases stayed unmatched. The CDR3 is CASSPTTASGSHEQYF. The CDR3 nucleotides are TGTGCCAGCAGCCCTACTACCGCTAGCGGGAGTCACGAGCAGTACTTC.